This TCR beta chain was found in a study of cytomegalovirus exposure and HLA in healthy donors. Each of the donors was a healthy bone marrow donor. For this clone: Its matching antigen is unknown.

The CDR3 runs 14 residues. Trimming took 3 bases from V and 6 from J, leaving 15 bases between them. From germline, CDR1 is SGHDT and CDR2 YYEEEE. The study ran its PCR with 60 Vbeta and 13 Jbeta primers. Sequencing used immunoSEQ multiplex PCR; TCRdb keeps in-frame clones, though not all of them. The sample comprises approximately 180,000 clones, about an eighth of which are singletons, and roughly 7.7% rests with the top ten. Study conclusions and caveats: The majority of TCR sequences were rare, yet some public TCRs appeared in many donors. Several top significant clusters appeared, in a later analysis, to be linked to common viral pathogens. The study put 150 or so TCR beta chains on its list as cytomegalovirus-associated.

The material sequenced was PBMCs. The chain joins TRBV5-6 to TRBJ1-1; a weak D match, TRBD1 (5 bases). The clonotype was recovered from a man aged 45-65 years in good health and CMV-seropositive. The CDR3 DNA reads as TGTGCCAGCAGCTCGGGCGGGACCCGCGCTGAAGCTTTCTTT. It encodes CASSSGGTRAEAFF. The full variable domain, rest sourced from reference TRBV5-6 and TRBJ1-1, is DAGVTQSPTHLIKTRGQQVTLRCSPKSGHDTVSWYQQALGQGPQFIFQYYEEEERQRGNFPDRFSGHQFPNYSSELNVNALLLGDSALYLCASSSGGTRAEAFFGQGTRLTVV.